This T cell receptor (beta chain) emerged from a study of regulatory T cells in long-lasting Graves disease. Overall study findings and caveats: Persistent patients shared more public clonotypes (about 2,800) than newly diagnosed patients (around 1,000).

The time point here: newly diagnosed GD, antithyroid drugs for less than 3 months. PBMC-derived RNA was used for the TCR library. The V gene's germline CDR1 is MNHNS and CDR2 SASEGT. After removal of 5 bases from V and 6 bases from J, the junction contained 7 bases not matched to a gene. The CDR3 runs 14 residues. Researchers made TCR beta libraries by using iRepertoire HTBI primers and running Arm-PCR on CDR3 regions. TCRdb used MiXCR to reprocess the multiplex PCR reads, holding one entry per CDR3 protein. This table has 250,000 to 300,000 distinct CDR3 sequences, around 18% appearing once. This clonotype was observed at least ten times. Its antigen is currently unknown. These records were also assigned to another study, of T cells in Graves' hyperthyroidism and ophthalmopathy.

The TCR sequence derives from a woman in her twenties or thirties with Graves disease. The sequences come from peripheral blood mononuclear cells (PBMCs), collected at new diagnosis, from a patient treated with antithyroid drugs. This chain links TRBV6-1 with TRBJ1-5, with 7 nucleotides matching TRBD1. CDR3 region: CASSLQGESQPQHF. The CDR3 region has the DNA TGTGCCAGCAGTCTCCAGGGGGAAAGTCAGCCCCAGCATTTT.